Each of the 10 T cell receptor beta chains below was sequenced from the same sample in a study of cytomegalovirus exposure and HLA in healthy donors (TCRdb year 2017). To prepare the library, the immunoSEQ multiplex PCR assay was applied. For the multiplex PCR, a mixture combining 60 forward primers for TCR Vbeta segments and 13 reverse primers for TCR Jbeta segments was used. Here the immuneACCESS table is served through TCRdb, limited to in-frame sequences with V and J called. Missing clones are a known gap in these copies; in checked studies unresolved V genes cover under half, and the rest lacks a known reason. For this sample the table gives 150,000 to 180,000 clones, of which more than 75% were detected only once. Of the sample, about 2.1% falls within the top ten clones. Sequenced material: PBMCs. The source is a woman in her late teens or twenties in good health and CMV-seronegative.

This clone showed up just a few times. The chain links TRBV4-3 to TRBJ2-1; 10 bases are a match to TRBD2. V was clipped by 0 bases and J by 5 bases; unmatched bases: 7. The length of the CDR3 is 17 residues. Germline V gene sequence: CDR1 LGHNA, CDR2 YSLEER. CDR3 residues: CASSQDRTLAGDNEQFF. CDR3 coding DNA: TGCGCCAGCAGCCAAGATCGGACGCTAGCGGGAGACAATGAGCAGTTCTTC.

This rearrangement joins TRBV10-1 to TRBJ1-5, with a possible D match to TRBD1 (5 bases). V lost 0 bases to trimming and J lost 2 bases, with 8 bases between them. Germline V gene lookup returns CDR1 WNHNN and CDR2 SYGVQD (reference sequence). The length of the CDR3 is 15 residues. The CDR3 nucleotides are TGCGCCAGCAGTGAGTCTCGGGGGGGCAATCAGCCCCAGCATTTT. Amino acids: CASSESRGGNQPQHF.

There are a few counts of this clone. The V call is TRBV2, the J call TRBJ1-1; TRBD1 matches at 7 bases. V gave up 7 bases and J gave up 5 bases; unmatched junction bases: 4. The CDR3 runs to 12 residues. The germline V gene encodes CDR1 SNHLY and CDR2 FYNNEI. The CDR3 DNA reads as TGTGCCAGCACCACAGGGGCGACTGAAGCTTTCTTT. Residues: CASTTGATEAFF.

This clone has more than one count but fewer than ten. J is TRBJ2-3 and V is TRBV5-6, with 12 positions matching TRBD2. V gave up 2 bases and J gave up 9 bases; unmatched junction bases: 4. There are 14 residues in the CDR3. Germline V gene data show CDR1 as SGHDT and CDR2 as YYEEEE. The CDR3 DNA follows: TGTGCCAGCAGCTTCGGGCTAGCGGGGGGGACGCAGTATTTT. The encoded protein is CASSFGLAGGTQYF.

This chain links TRBV10-3 with TRBJ2-2, with D possibly matching TRBD1 (5 bases). Germline CDR1 and CDR2: ENHRY and SYGVKD. Trimming pared 0 bases from V and 6 bases from J, leaving 11 bases between. This CDR3 has 15 amino acids. The CDR3 loop reads CAISESTARSGELFF. DNA for the CDR3: TGTGCCATCAGTGAGTCGACAGCCCGTTCCGGGGAGCTGTTTTTT.

The chain combines TRBV27 with TRBJ1-4; the D gene is possibly TRBD1 (5 bases). The length of the CDR3 is 15 residues. CDR1 is MNHEY and CDR2 is SMNVEV in the germline V gene (reference sequence). Between the trimmed V and J ends, which lost 7 bases and 8 bases, there was a span of 20 bases. The CDR3 spells CASTKGRGRGEKLFF. CDR3 in DNA: TGTGCCAGCACCAAGGGGCGGGGCCGGGGGGAAAAACTGTTTTTT.

In its sample, this clone was seen once. The chain is built from TRBV4-2 and TRBJ1-5; 8 bases map to TRBD1. The CDR3 is made up of 16 amino acids. The junction had 7 bases not matched to a gene; V was cut back by 0 bases and J by 6 bases. Germline loops: CDR1 LGHNA, CDR2 YNFKEQ. CDR3 sequence (DNA): TGTGCCAGCAGCCAAGATAAAGGACAGGGTAGTCAGCCCCAGCATTTT. Translating gives CASSQDKGQGSQPQHF.

The rearrangement joins TRBV7-2 to TRBJ2-5, with 9 nucleotides matching TRBD2. Germline trimming cut 0 bases from V and 4 bases from J; bases unmatched to any gene: 3. Germline V lookup: CDR1 SGHTA, CDR2 FQGNSA. The CDR3 is 15 residues long. The CDR3 DNA is TGTGCCAGCAGCTTAGCGATTAGCGGGAGAGAGACCCAGTACTTC. Its protein is CASSLAISGRETQYF. Full variable domain (missing parts from reference TRBV7-2 and TRBJ2-5): GAGVSQSPSNKVTEKGKDVELRCDPISGHTALYWYRQSLGQGLEFLIYFQGNSAPDKSGLPSDRFSAERTGGSVSTLTIQRTQQEDSAVYLCASSLAISGRETQYFGPGTRLLVL.

This clone was detected only a few times. This chain links TRBV18 with TRBJ1-1; D ambiguous. Germline V lookup: CDR1 KGHSH, CDR2 LQKENI. CDR3 size: 15 residues. V gave up 6 bases and J gave up 5 bases, with 19 bases separating them. The CDR3 DNA reads TGTGCCAGCTCCCAGCCCTTAGTCAAGCGGACTGAAGCTTTCTTT. It encodes CASSQPLVKRTEAFF.

The chain combines TRBV6-6 with TRBJ1-5; D is unclear. The ends were cut back, 0 bases at V and 11 bases at J, with 11 bases in the middle. This CDR3 is 13 amino acids long. The V gene's germline CDR1 is MNHNY and CDR2 SVGAGI (reference sequence). This CDR3 is CASSYSDAGAQHF. The CDR3 region has the DNA TGTGCCAGCAGTTACTCAGACGCCGGGGCCCAGCATTTT.